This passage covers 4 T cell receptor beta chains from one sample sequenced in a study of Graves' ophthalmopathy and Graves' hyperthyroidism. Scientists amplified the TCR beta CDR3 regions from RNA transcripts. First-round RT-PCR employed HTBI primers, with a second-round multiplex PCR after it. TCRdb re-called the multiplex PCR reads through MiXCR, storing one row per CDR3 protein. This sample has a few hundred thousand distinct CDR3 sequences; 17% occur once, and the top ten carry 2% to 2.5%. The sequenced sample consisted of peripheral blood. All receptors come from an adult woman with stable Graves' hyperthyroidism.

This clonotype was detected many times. The CDR3: CASSLGSGNYGYTF. The CDR3 bases are TGTGCCAGCAGTTTAGGCAGTGGCAACTATGGCTACACCTTC. V and J are TRBV28 and TRBJ1-2; D unclear. V gave up 2 bases and J gave up 2 bases, with 9 bases separating them. CDR3 size: 14 residues. The germline gives CDR1 MDHEN, CDR2 SYDVKM.

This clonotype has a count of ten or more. CDR3 sequence (DNA): TGTGCCAGCAGCTTCGCTAGGTCCTACGAGCAGTACTTC. Amino acids: CASSFARSYEQYF. The V gene is TRBV7-2, the J gene TRBJ2-7; D gene uncertain. The CDR3 totals 13 residues. Per the germline V gene, CDR1 is SGHTA and CDR2 is FQGNSA. Trimming shortened V by 3 bases and J by 1 base, and 7 bases separated the two germline ends.

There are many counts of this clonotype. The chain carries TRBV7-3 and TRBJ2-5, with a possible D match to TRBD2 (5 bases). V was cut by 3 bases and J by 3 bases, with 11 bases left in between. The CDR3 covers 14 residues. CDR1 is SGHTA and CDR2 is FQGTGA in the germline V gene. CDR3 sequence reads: CASSFGGRKETQYF. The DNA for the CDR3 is TGTGCCAGCAGCTTTGGCGGGCGCAAAGAGACCCAGTACTTC.

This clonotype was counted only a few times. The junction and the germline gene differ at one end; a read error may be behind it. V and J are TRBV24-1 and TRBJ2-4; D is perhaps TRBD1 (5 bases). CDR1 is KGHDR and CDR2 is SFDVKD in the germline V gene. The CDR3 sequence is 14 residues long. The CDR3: CASGSGNPKNIKYF. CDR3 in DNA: TGTGCCTCTGGGTCAGGGAATCCCAAAAACATTAAGTACTTC.